The clone carrying this T cell receptor beta chain was seen more than once but under ten times. The data are from a study of blood T cells in healthy people across ages. Healthy Caucasians from Russia aged about 6 to 100 served as donors. Isolation per sample recovered at least 7 million PBMCs. A sample-barcoded 5' primer and a J-beta primer mix were used in a second PCR of about 7 to 12 cycles. TCRdb itself ran the 5' RACE reads through MiXCR, one entry per CDR3 protein. Found here are around 1,000,000 distinct CDR3 sequences, roughly 24% of them singletons; the top ten hold about 0.72%. A further study also used this sample, focusing on T cells of mothers and their children.

The sequenced material came from blood. The source is a girl aged 2 to 10 in good health.

CDR3 DNA: TGTGCCAGCAGTTACACACATCGGAACACCGGGGAGCTGTTTTTT. This translates into CASSYTHRNTGELFF. The chain couples TRBV12-3 or TRBV12-4 to TRBJ2-2; D gene ambiguous. CDR3 length: 15 residues. Trimming took off 4 bases at V and 1 base at J, with 10 bases between the two ends.